One sample yielded the 20 T cell receptor beta chains listed below, sequenced in a study of cytomegalovirus exposure and HLA in healthy donors. 13 Jbeta primers and 60 Vbeta primers were used for the PCR. Produced via immunoSEQ multiplex PCR; TCRdb's table is partial and in-frame only. This sample carries 130,000 to 150,000 clones, about 83% of them seen once, and the ten largest clones take about 13%. Sequencing was performed on PBMCs. These receptors came from a man aged 40-49 years in good health and CMV-seropositive.

This sequence joins TRBV27 and TRBJ1-4; TRBD1 matches 9 bases. The CDR3 runs 14 residues. Trimming took 8 bases from V and 6 from J; bases not matched to a gene: 7. Germline loops: CDR1 MNHEY, CDR2 SMNVEV (reference sequence). Here the CDR3 reads CASRTQGAYEKLFF. For the CDR3, the DNA is TGTGCCAGCCGCACACAGGGGGCATATGAAAAACTGTTTTTT.

J is TRBJ2-5 and V is TRBV15, with D uncertain. This CDR3 contains 13 residues. Trimming removed 1 base at V and 4 bases at J, with 7 bases between. The germline V gene has CDR1 LNHNV and CDR2 YYDKDF (reference sequence). CDR3 nucleotides: TGTGCCACCAGCAGAGCAGGAAGAGAGACCCAGTACTTC. Translated, it gives CATSRAGRETQYF.

The rearrangement links TRBV27 to TRBJ1-1; D might be TRBD1 (5 bases). V was clipped by 2 bases and J by 3 bases, with 13 bases between them. The CDR3 sequence is 15 residues long. Germline V lookup: CDR1 MNHEY, CDR2 SMNVEV (reference sequence). Here the CDR3 DNA reads TGTGCCAGCAGTTTACATACGGGGGGGTACACTGAAGCTTTCTTT. It is translated as CASSLHTGGYTEAFF.

The chain combines TRBV20-1 with TRBJ1-5, with a weak D call TRBD1 (5 bases). The germline gives CDR1 DFQATT, CDR2 SNEGSKA (reference sequence). Trimming shortened V by 1 base and J by 11 bases, and 9 bases separated the two germline ends. The length of the CDR3 is 11 residues. The CDR3 bases are TGCAGTGCTAGAGTGGGGGAGGCCCAGCATTTT. Residues: CSARVGEAQHF.

J is TRBJ2-1 and V is TRBV6-5; 7 nucleotides line up with TRBD2. V shed 3 bases and J 7 bases; nucleotides not matched to a gene: 12. The CDR3 covers 16 residues. The germline V gene encodes CDR1 MNHEY and CDR2 SVGAGI. The CDR3 reads CASSYRGVAEGNEQFF. The CDR3 DNA is TGTGCCAGCAGTTATCGGGGGGTAGCGGAGGGTAATGAGCAGTTCTTC.

This rearrangement joins TRBV6-5 to TRBJ1-4, with D uncertain. Trimming took 0 bases from V and 7 from J, leaving 6 bases between them. This CDR3 comprises 13 residues. The germline CDR1 and CDR2 sequences are MNHEY and SVGAGI. This chain's CDR3 is CASSYSSVEKLFF. CDR3 DNA: TGTGCCAGCAGTTACTCGAGCGTTGAAAAACTGTTTTTT.

The genes are TRBV28 and TRBJ2-2; D is unclear. Trimming took off 5 bases at V and 6 bases at J, with 4 bases between the two ends. From germline, CDR1 is MDHEN and CDR2 SYDVKM. This CDR3 is built from 11 residues. CDR3 in amino acids: CASSGSGELFF. CDR3 coding DNA: TGTGCCAGCAGTGGCTCCGGGGAGCTGTTTTTT.

The gene calls are TRBV19 and TRBJ1-5, with a weak D call TRBD1 (5 bases). CDR3 size: 16 residues. Trimming left V 1 base short and J 2 bases short, with 12 bases between. Germline-derived CDR1 and CDR2 are LNHDA and SQIVND (reference sequence). DNA of the CDR3: TGTGCCAGTAGTATAGGGGGAGGGGTACGCAATCAGCCCCAGCATTTT. Its translation: CASSIGGGVRNQPQHF.

This rearrangement joins TRBV5-6 to TRBJ2-7, with a weak D call TRBD1 (6 bases). There are 14 residues in the CDR3. The ends were cut back, 4 bases at V and 2 bases at J, with 13 bases in the middle. The germline gives CDR1 SGHDT, CDR2 YYEEEE. The CDR3 nucleotides are TGTGCCAGCAGCCTGCAGGGGCGTACCTACGAGCAGTACTTC. This translates into CASSLQGRTYEQYF.

For the CDR3, the DNA is TGTGCCAGCAGATCACTAGCGGGAGGCTACAATGAGCAGTTCTTC. Its translation: CASRSLAGGYNEQFF. This chain connects TRBV7-9 to TRBJ2-1, with 12 bases that match TRBD2. The CDR3 covers 15 residues. V dropped 6 bases and J dropped 3; count of bases not matched to a gene: 3. Germline CDR1 reads SEHNR; CDR2 reads FQNEAQ (reference sequence).

The chain links TRBV7-7 to TRBJ2-1; TRBD2 is a possible D gene (5 bases). The germline gives CDR1 SSHAT, CDR2 FNYEAQ (reference sequence). The CDR3 has 13 residues. V was clipped by 4 bases and J by 7 bases, with 11 bases between them. For the CDR3, the DNA is TGTGCCAGCAGCTCCGGGGAGAGGAATGAGCAGTTCTTC. Protein sequence: CASSSGERNEQFF.

The V call is TRBV4-1, the J call TRBJ2-1; perhaps TRBD2 as D (6 bases). From germline, CDR1 is MGHRA and CDR2 YSYEKL. This CDR3 has 19 amino acids. Trimming cost V 1 base and J 0 bases, with 19 bases left between them. Here the CDR3 DNA reads TGCGCCAGCAGCCAAGTAGGGTTGGCTAGCGCCCCCTCCTACAATGAGCAGTTCTTC. It translates to CASSQVGLASAPSYNEQFF.

The V and J genes are TRBV2 and TRBJ2-7; D may be TRBD1 (5 bases). Trimming pared 4 bases from V and 3 bases from J, leaving 13 bases between. The CDR3 is 14 residues long. Germline CDR1 reads SNHLY; CDR2 reads FYNNEI. The CDR3 DNA follows: TGTGCCAGCAGTGTTCAAGGGGAAAGCTACGAGCAGTACTTC. Its translation: CASSVQGESYEQYF.

The CDR3 protein is CSVDSIQETQYF. The CDR3 region has the DNA TGCAGCGTTGATTCAATTCAAGAGACCCAGTACTTC. The chain couples TRBV29-1 to TRBJ2-5; D call uncertain. The CDR3 is made up of 12 amino acids. Germline V CDR1 and CDR2: SQVTM, ANQGSEA. V was clipped by 3 bases and J by 2 bases, with 7 bases between them.

The gene calls are TRBV14 and TRBJ2-2; D may be TRBD2 (5 bases). The CDR3 loop spans 16 amino acids. In germline, CDR1 is SGHDN, CDR2 FVKESK. The V and J ends lost 1 base and 0 bases respectively, with 9 bases between them. The CDR3 DNA reads as TGTGCCAGCAGCCAAGTCAGCGGCCCGAACACCGGGGAGCTGTTTTTT. As protein: CASSQVSGPNTGELFF.

The CDR3 region has the DNA TGTGCCAGTAGTATCGACGGGAGGGCCCTCTCCGGGGAGCTGTTTTTT. Encoded protein: CASSIDGRALSGELFF. The V call is TRBV19, the J call TRBJ2-2, with 8 bases aligning to TRBD2. With 3 bases clipped from V and 6 bases from J, the junction kept 9 bases outside the gene matches. CDR3 length: 16 residues. In germline, CDR1 is LNHDA, CDR2 SQIVND (reference sequence).

This clone was found a few times. J is TRBJ2-2 and V is TRBV5-6, with D perhaps TRBD2 (6 bases). Trimming cost V 2 bases and J 6 bases, with 17 bases left between them. Germline lookup yields CDR1 SGHDT and CDR2 YYEEEE. CDR3 length: 16 amino acids. The CDR3 loop reads CASSLSLAARAGELFF. CDR3 DNA: TGTGCCAGCAGCTTATCCTTAGCGGCCCGGGCCGGGGAGCTGTTTTTT.

This clone was seen a single time. CDR3 DNA: TGCGCCAGCAGCCAAGAACTAGCGGGAGCCTCTGGGGCCAACGTCCTGACTTTC. Translated, it gives CASSQELAGASGANVLTF. The chain uses TRBV4-3 and TRBJ2-6; TRBD2 agrees at 11 bases. Germline V gene sequence: CDR1 LGHNA, CDR2 YSLEER. This CDR3 region has 18 residues. J lost 0 bases, V lost 0 bases, and 1 base had no gene match.

The rearrangement links TRBV19 to TRBJ1-1; D is possibly TRBD1 (5 bases). V was clipped by 9 bases and J by 1 base, with 18 bases between them. The CDR3 consists of 15 residues. Germline-derived CDR1 and CDR2 are LNHDA and SQIVND (reference sequence). CDR3 sequence reads: CASTSLGPGNTEAFF. The CDR3 region has the DNA TGTGCCAGCACGTCCTTGGGGCCGGGGAACACTGAAGCTTTCTTT.

A remark on this clone: One end of the junction varies from germline; a read error may be responsible. V is TRBV28 and J is TRBJ2-6; D might be TRBD2 (6 bases). CDR3 length: 15 residues. Per germline, CDR1 MDHEN and CDR2 SYDVKM. CDR3 amino acids: CASSWAGTGANGLTF. CDR3 in DNA: TGTGCCAGCAGCTGGGCGGGGACTGGGGCCAACGGCCTGACTTTC.